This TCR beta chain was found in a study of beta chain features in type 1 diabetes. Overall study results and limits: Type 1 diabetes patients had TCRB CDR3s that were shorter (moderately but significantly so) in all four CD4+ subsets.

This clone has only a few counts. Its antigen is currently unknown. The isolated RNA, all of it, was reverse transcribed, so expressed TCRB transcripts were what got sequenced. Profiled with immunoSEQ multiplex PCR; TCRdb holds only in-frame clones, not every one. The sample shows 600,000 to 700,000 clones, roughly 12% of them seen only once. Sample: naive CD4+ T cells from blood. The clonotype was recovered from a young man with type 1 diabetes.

CDR3 nucleotides: TGTGCCAGCAGCCAAGACCCCCAAGAGACCCAGTACTTC. This sequence encodes CASSQDPQETQYF. This chain uses TRBV14 with TRBJ2-5; D unclear. The ends were cut back, 0 bases at V and 1 base at J, with 3 bases in the middle. The CDR3 is 13 residues long. CDR1 SGHDN and CDR2 FVKESK come from the germline V gene. Drawing the rest from reference TRBV14 and TRBJ2-5, the complete variable domain is EAGVTQFPSHSVIEKGQTVTLRCDPISGHDNLYWYRRVMGKEIKFLLHFVKESKQDESGMPNNRFLAERTGGTYSTLKVQPAELEDSGVYFCASSQDPQETQYFGPGTRLLVL.